This T cell receptor (beta chain) is from a study of memory CD4+ T cells and cytomegalovirus serostatus. Overall study: Healthy Belgian adult donors included nine or ten CMV-positive and more than 20 CMV-negative people.

The sort gate was single viable CD3+CD4+CD8-CD45RO+ cells for memory CD4+ T cells. Serostatus was set by detecting CMV pp150, pp28, p38, p52 IgG. Positive selection with CD4 microbeads enriched total CD4+ T cells. Generated by immunoSEQ multiplex PCR, the TCRdb table keeps only in-frame clones and is missing some. The sample consists of some 73,000 clones, just under 80% of them appearing once. The trim removed 4 bases at V and 4 bases at J, leaving 6 bases unmatched. Germline V gives CDR1 SGHRS, CDR2 YFSETQ. This CDR3 contains 15 residues. The receptor comes from an adult in good health and CMV-seropositive. J is TRBJ2-5 and V is TRBV5-1; 11 positions match TRBD1. Sequencing was performed on memory CD4+ T cells from blood. CDR3 sequence reads: CASSVGQGVGETQYF. CDR3 coding DNA: TGCGCCAGCAGCGTGGGACAGGGGGTCGGAGAGACCCAGTACTTC.